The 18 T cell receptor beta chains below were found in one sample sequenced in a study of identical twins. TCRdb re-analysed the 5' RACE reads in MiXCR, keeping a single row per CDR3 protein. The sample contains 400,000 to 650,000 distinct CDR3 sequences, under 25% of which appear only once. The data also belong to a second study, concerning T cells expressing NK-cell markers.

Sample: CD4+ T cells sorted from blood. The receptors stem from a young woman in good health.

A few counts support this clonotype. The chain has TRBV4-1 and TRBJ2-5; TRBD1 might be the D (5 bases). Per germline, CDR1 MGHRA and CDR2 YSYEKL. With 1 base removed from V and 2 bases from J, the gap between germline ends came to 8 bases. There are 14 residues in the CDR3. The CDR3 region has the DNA TGCGCCAGCAGCCAAGTGGGGCGTCAAGAGACCCAGTACTTC. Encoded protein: CASSQVGRQETQYF.

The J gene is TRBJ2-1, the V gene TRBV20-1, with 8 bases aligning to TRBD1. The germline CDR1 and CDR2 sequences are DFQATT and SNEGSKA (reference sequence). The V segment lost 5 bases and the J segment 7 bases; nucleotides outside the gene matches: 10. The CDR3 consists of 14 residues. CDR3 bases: TGCAGTGCTCTAGTTGTGCAGGGGGCAAATGAGCAGTTCTTC. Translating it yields CSALVVQGANEQFF.

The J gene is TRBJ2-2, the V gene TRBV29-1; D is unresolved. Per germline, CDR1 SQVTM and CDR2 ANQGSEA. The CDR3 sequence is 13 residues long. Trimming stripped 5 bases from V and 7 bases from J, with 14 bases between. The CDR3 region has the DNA TGCAGCGTTCTCCGCGTGTACGACGGGGAGCTGTTTTTT. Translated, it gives CSVLRVYDGELFF.

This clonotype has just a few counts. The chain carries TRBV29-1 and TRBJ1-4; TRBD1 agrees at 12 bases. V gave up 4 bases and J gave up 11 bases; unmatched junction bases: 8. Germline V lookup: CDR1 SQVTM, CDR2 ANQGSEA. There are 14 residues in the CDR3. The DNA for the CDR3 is TGCAGCGTTGTCGGGACAGGGGGCGCGGGCAAACTGTTTTTT. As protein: CSVVGTGGAGKLFF. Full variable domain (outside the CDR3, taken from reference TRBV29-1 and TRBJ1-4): SAVISQKPSRDICQRGTSLTIQCQVDSQVTMMFWYRQQPGQSLTLIATANQGSEATYESGFVIDKFPISRPNLTFSTLTVSNMSPEDSSIYLCSVVGTGGAGKLFFGSGTQLSVL.

Here the CDR3 DNA reads TGTGCCAGCAGTGAATTCCTGGGACAGGGACTTGAAAAACTGTTTTTT. Translation gives CASSEFLGQGLEKLFF. This sequence joins TRBV25-1 and TRBJ1-4; 9 bases are a match to TRBD1. Germline values: CDR1 MGHDK, CDR2 SYGVNS. This CDR3 is built from 16 residues. V lost 1 base, J lost 7 bases, and 7 bases stayed unmatched.

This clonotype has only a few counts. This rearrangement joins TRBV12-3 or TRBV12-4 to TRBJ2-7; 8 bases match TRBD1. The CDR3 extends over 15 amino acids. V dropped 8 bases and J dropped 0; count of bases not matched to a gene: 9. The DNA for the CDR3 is TGTGCCAGCGCCTGGGGGGACAGGCTCTCCTACGAGCAGTACTTC. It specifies CASAWGDRLSYEQYF.

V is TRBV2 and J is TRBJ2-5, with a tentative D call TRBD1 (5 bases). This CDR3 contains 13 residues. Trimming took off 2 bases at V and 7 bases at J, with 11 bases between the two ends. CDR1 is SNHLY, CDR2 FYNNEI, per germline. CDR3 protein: CASSETREGTQYF. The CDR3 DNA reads TGTGCCAGCAGTGAAACCAGGGAAGGGACCCAGTACTTC.

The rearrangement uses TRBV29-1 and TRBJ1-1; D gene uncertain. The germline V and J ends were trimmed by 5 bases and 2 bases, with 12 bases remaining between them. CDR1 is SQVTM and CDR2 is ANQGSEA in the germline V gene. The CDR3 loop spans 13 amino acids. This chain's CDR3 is CSVQTQVNTEAFF. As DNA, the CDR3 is TGCAGCGTTCAAACCCAGGTTAACACTGAAGCTTTCTTT.

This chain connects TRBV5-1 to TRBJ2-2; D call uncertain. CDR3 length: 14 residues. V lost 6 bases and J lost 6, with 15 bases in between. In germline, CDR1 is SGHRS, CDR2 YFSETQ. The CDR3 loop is CASKEGPSAGELFF. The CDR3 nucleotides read TGCGCCAGCAAGGAAGGTCCGTCAGCCGGGGAGCTGTTTTTT.

The DNA of the CDR3 is TGTGCCAGCAGCCTACTGCGGGGGGGATACAATGAGCAGTTCTTC. Protein product: CASSLLRGGYNEQFF. This rearrangement joins TRBV7-9 to TRBJ2-1, with 9 bases lining up with TRBD2. With 5 bases clipped from V and 4 bases from J, the junction kept 6 bases outside the gene matches. Germline lookup yields CDR1 SEHNR and CDR2 FQNEAQ (reference sequence). This CDR3 has 15 residues.

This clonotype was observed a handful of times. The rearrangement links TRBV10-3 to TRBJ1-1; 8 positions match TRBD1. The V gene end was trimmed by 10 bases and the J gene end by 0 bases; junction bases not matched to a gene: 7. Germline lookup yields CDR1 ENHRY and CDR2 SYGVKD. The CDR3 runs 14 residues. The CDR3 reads CASVAGGVNTEAFF. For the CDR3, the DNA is TGTGCCAGTGTAGCAGGGGGCGTGAACACTGAAGCTTTCTTT.

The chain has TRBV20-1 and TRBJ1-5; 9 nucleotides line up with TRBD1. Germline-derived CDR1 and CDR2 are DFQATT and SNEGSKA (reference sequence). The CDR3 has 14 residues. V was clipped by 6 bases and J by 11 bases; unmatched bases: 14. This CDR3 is CSATGQGSFSTQHF. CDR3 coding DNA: TGCAGTGCAACGGGACAGGGCTCGTTTTCGACCCAGCATTTT.

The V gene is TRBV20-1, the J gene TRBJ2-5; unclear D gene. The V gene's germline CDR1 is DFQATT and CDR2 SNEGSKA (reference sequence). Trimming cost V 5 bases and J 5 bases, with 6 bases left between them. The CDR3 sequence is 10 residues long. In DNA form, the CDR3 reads TGCAGTGCTGTGCTGGAGACCCAGTACTTC. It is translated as CSAVLETQYF.

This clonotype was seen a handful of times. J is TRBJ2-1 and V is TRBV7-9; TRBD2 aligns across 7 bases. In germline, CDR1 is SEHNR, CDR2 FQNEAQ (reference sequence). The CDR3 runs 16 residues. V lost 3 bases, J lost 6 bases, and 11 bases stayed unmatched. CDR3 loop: CASSFPAGGSPNEQFF. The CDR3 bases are TGTGCCAGCAGCTTCCCGGCCGGCGGGAGCCCCAATGAGCAGTTCTTC.

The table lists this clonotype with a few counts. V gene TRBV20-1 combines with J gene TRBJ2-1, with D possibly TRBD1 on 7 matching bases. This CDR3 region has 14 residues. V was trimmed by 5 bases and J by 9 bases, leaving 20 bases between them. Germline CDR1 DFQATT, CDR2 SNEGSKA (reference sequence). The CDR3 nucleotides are TGCAGTGCTCAACACAGGGGTCTGGGAGGTGAGCAGTTCTTC. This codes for CSAQHRGLGGEQFF.

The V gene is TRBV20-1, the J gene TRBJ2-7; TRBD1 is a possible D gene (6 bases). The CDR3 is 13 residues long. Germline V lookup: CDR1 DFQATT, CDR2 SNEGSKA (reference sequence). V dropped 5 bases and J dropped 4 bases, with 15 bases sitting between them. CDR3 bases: TGCAGTGCTTCTGACAGGCAGCGTTACGAGCAGTACTTC. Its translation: CSASDRQRYEQYF.

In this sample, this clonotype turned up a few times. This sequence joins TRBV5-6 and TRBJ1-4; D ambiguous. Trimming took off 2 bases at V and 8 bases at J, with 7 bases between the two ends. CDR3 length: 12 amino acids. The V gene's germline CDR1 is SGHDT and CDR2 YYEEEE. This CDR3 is CASSFAKEKLFF. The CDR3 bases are TGTGCCAGCAGCTTCGCCAAAGAAAAACTGTTTTTT.

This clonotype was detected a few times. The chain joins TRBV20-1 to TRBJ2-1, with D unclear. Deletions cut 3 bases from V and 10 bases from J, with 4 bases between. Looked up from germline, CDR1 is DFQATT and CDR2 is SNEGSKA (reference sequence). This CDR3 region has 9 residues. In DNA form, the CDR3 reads TGCAGTGCTAGGTTCGAGCAGTTCTTC. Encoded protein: CSARFEQFF.